This TCR beta chain was sequenced during a study of blood T cell repertoires in COVID-19. V shed 7 bases and J 2 bases; nucleotides not matched to a gene: 9. This CDR3 is 15 amino acids long. From germline, CDR1 is PRHDT and CDR2 FYEKMQ (reference sequence). The assay was immunoSEQ multiplex PCR, and TCRdb's table has in-frame clones only and misses some. The top ten hold around 11% of the sample, which has approximately 90,000 clones, over 75% seen once. Sequencing was done on a sample of peripheral blood. The chain uses TRBV13 and TRBJ2-3, with 7 nucleotides matching TRBD2. The sequence was collected from a human donor in a cohort sampled during active COVID-19. CDR3: CASMRSGEITDTQYF. In nucleotides, the CDR3 is TGTGCCAGCATGCGAAGCGGGGAAATCACAGATACGCAGTATTTT.